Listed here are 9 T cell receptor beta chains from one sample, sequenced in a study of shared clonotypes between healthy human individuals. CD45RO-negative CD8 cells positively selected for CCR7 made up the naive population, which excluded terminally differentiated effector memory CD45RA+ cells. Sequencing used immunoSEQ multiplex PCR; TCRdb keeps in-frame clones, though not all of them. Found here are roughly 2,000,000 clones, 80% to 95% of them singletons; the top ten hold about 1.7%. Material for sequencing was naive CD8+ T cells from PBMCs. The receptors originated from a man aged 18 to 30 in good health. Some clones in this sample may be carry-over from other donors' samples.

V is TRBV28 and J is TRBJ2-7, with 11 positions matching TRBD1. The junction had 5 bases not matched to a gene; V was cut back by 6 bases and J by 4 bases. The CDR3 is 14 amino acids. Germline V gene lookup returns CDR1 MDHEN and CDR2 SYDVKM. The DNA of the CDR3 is TGTGCCAGCAGCAAGGACAGGGGGCGGTACGAGCAGTACTTC. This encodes CASSKDRGRYEQYF.

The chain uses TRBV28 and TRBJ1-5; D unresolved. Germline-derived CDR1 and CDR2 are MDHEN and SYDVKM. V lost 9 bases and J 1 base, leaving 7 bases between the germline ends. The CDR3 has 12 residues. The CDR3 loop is CASKLSNQPQHF. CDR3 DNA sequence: TGTGCCAGTAAATTAAGCAATCAGCCCCAGCATTTT.

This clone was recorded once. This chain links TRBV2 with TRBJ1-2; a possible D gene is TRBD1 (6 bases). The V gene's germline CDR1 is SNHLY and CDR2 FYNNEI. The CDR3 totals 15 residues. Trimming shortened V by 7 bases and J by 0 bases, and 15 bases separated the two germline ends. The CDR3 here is CASNSIGTPNYGYTF. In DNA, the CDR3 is TGTGCCAGCAATAGCATCGGGACACCTAACTATGGCTACACCTTC.

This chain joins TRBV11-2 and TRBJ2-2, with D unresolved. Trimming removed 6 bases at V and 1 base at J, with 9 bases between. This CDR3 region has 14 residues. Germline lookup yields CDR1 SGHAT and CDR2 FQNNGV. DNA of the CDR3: TGTGCCAGCAGGCCCCCCCTGAACACCGGGGAGCTGTTTTTT. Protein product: CASRPPLNTGELFF.

Here the CDR3 DNA reads TGCAGCGTTGAACGGCGGGACAATGAGCAGTTCTTC. It translates to CSVERRDNEQFF. J is TRBJ2-1 and V is TRBV29-1; a weak D match, TRBD2 (5 bases). This CDR3 is built from 12 residues. Germline CDR1 reads SQVTM; CDR2 reads ANQGSEA. Between the trimmed V and J ends, which lost 2 bases and 5 bases, there was a span of 7 bases.

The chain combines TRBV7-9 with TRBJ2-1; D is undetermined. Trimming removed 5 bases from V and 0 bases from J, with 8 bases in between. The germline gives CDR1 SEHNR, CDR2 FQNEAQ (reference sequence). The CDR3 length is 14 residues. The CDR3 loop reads CASSQVSSYNEQFF. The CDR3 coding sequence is TGTGCCAGCAGCCAAGTGAGCTCCTACAATGAGCAGTTCTTC.

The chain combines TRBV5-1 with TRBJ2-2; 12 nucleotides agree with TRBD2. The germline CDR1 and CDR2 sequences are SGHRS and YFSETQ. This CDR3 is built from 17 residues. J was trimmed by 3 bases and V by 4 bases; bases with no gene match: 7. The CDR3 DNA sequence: TGCGCCAGCAGCGTAAAGACTAGCGGGAGAGACACCGGGGAGCTGTTTTTT. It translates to CASSVKTSGRDTGELFF.

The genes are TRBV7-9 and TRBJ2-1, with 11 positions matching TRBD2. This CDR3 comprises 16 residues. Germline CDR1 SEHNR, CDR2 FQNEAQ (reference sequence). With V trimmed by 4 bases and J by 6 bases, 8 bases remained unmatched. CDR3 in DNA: TGTGCCAGCAGCTATAAGACTAGCGGGAAGGGCAATGAGCAGTTCTTC. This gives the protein CASSYKTSGKGNEQFF.

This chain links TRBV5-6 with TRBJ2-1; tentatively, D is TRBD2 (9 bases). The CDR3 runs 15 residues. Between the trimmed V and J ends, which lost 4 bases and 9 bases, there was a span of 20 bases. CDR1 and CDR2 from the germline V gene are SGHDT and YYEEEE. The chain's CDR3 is CASSGLAPGGIEQFF. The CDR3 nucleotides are TGTGCCAGCAGCGGACTAGCGCCAGGGGGCATTGAGCAGTTCTTC.